The clone carrying this T cell receptor (beta chain) was found a few times. Trimming left V 0 bases short and J 7 bases short, with 9 bases between. The germline gives CDR1 MNHNY, CDR2 SVGAGI (reference sequence). The CDR3 totals 13 residues. The data originate from a study of blood T cells in healthy people across ages. A J-beta primer mix and a sample-barcoded 5' primer were used in a second PCR of about 6 to 12 cycles. TCRdb processed the 5' RACE reads anew with MiXCR; each CDR3 protein has one entry. The data contain about 1,500,000 distinct CDR3 sequences, around 42% of them singletons. The authors drew about 10 milliliters of peripheral blood from each donor.

The TCR originated in a woman aged 18-30 years in good health. The sample was blood. The chain employs TRBV6-6 and TRBJ1-1, with D perhaps matching TRBD1 (5 bases). The CDR3 loop is CASSYSPGNEAFF. The CDR3 bases are TGTGCCAGCAGTTACTCGCCAGGGAATGAAGCTTTCTTT.